A single TCR beta chain is shown here with its context. This entry belongs to a study of blood T cell repertoires in COVID-19. Study information: The analysed material was cDNA or gDNA that came from T cells, B-cell-depleted T cells, or PBMCs.

The germline V gene encodes CDR1 SGHVS and CDR2 FNYEAQ. The CDR3 covers 16 residues. The trim removed 1 base at V and 7 bases at J, leaving 9 bases unmatched. Using immunoSEQ multiplex PCR, the repertoire was profiled, and TCRdb retains in-frame clones only, with some absent. The sample shows about 55,000 clones, 80% to 95% of them seen only once. Input material: peripheral blood. This receptor was obtained from a man older than 75 with acute or convalescent COVID-19. This chain links TRBV7-6 with TRBJ2-1, with TRBD2 matching over 8 bases. In nucleotides, the CDR3 is TGTGCCAGCAGCTTAGACGGGACTAGTCGAACAAATGAGCAGTTCTTC. Amino acid sequence: CASSLDGTSRTNEQFF. Using reference TRBV7-6 and TRBJ2-1 for the parts outside the CDR3, the full variable domain is GAGVSQSPRYKVTKRGQDVALRCDPISGHVSLYWYRQALGQGPEFLTYFNYEAQQDKSGLPNDRFSAERPEGSISTLTIQRTEQRDSAMYRCASSLDGTSRTNEQFFGPGTRLTVL.